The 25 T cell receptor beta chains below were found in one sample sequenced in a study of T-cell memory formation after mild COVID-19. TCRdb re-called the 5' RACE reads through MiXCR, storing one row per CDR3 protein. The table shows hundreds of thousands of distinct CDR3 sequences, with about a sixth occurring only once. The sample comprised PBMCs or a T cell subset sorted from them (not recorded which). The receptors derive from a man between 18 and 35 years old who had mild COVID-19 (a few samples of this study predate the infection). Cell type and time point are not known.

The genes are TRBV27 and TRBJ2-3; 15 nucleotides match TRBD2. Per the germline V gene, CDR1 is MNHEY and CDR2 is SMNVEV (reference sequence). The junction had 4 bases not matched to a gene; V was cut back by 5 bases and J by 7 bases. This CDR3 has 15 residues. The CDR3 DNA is TGTGCCAGCAGTGGACTAGCGGGGGGGCGGCATACGCAGTATTTT. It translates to CASSGLAGGRHTQYF.

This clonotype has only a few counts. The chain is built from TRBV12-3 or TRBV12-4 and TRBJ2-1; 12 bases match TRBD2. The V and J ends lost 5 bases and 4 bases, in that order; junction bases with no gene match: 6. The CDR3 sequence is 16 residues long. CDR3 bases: TGTGCCAGCAGTGGAAGACTAGCGGGGGCGTACAATGAGCAGTTCTTC. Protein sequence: CASSGRLAGAYNEQFF.

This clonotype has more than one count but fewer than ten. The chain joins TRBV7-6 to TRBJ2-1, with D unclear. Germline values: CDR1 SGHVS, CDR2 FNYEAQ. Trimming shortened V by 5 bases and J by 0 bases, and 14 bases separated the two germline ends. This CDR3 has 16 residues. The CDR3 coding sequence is TGTGCCAGCAGCCCCGCCGGACGCCCCTCCTACAATGAGCAGTTCTTC. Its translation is CASSPAGRPSYNEQFF.

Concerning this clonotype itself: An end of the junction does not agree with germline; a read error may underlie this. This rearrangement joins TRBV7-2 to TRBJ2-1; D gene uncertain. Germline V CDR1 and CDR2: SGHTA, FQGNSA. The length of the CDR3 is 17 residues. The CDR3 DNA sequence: TGTGCCAGCAGCTTAGGATATGCCAGATACTCCCACAATGAGCAGTTCTTC. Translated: CASSLGYARYSHNEQFF.

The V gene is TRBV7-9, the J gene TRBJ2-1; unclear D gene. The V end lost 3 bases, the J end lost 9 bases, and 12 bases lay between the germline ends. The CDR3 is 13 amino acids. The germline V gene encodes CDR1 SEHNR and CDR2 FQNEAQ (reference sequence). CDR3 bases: TGTGCCAGCAGCTTTATAATGGGCACTGAGCAGTTCTTC. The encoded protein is CASSFIMGTEQFF.

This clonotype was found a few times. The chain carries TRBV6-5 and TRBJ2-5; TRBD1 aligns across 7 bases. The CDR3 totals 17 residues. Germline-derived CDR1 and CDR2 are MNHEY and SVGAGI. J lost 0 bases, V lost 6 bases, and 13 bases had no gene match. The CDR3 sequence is CASSRYRGLGYQETQYF. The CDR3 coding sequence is TGTGCCAGCAGCCGATACAGGGGTCTCGGGTACCAAGAGACCCAGTACTTC.

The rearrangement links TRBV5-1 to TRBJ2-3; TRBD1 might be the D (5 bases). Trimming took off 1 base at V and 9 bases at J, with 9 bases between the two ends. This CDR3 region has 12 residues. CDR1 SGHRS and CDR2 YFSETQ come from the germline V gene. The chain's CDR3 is CASSLTGWTQYF. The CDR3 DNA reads TGCGCCAGCAGCTTGACAGGATGGACGCAGTATTTT.

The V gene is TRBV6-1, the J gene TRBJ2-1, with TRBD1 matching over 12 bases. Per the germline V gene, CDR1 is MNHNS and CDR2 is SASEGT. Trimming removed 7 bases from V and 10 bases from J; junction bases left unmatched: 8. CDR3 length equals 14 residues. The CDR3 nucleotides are TGTGCCAGCAAGGGACAGGGGGCCGGCGGGGAGCAGTTCTTC. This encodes CASKGQGAGGEQFF.

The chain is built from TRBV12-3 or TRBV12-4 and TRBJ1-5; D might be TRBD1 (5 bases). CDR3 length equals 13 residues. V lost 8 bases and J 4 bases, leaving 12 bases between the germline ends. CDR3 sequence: CASRSSGNQPQHF. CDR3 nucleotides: TGTGCCAGCCGCTCTTCAGGGAATCAGCCCCAGCATTTT.

The CDR3 nucleotides read TGTGCCAGCTCACCAAGCGGGGGTTCTTATGGCTACACCTTC. This codes for CASSPSGGSYGYTF. This rearrangement joins TRBV18 to TRBJ1-2, with D perhaps TRBD1 (5 bases). From germline, CDR1 is KGHSH and CDR2 LQKENI. This CDR3 has 14 residues. V shed 2 bases and J shed 5 bases, with 12 bases lying between them.

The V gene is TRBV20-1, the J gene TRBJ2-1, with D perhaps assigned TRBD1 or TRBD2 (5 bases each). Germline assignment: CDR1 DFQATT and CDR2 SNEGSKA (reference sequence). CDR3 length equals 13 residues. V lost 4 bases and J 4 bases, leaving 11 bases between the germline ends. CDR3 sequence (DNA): TGCAGTGCTAAAGGGGACCATTACAATGAGCAGTTCTTC. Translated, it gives CSAKGDHYNEQFF.

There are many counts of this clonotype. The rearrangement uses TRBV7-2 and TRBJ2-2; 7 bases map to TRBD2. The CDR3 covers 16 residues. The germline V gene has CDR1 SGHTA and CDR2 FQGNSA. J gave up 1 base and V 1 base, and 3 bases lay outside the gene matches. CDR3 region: CASSLVGGGNTGELFF. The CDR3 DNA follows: TGTGCCAGCAGCTTAGTTGGCGGGGGGAACACCGGGGAGCTGTTTTTT.

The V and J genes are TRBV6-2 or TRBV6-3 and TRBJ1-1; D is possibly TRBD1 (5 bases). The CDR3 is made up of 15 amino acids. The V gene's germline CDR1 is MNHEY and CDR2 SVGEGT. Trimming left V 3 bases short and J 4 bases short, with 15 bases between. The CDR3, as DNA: TGTGCCAGCAGTTATCATAGAGGGGTCGGCACTGAAGCTTTCTTT. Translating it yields CASSYHRGVGTEAFF.

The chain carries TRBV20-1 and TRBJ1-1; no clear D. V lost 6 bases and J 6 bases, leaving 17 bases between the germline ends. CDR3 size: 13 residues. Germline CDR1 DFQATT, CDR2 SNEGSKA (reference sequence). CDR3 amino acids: CSATKVVGAEAFF. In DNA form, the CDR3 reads TGCAGTGCCACTAAGGTGGTTGGAGCTGAAGCTTTCTTT.

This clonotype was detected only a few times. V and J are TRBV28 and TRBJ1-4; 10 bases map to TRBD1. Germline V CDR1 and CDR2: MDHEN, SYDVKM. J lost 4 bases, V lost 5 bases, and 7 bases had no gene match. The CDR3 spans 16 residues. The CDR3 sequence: CASSPGTGAVNEKLFF. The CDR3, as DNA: TGTGCCAGCAGTCCCGGGACAGGGGCCGTTAATGAAAAACTGTTTTTT.

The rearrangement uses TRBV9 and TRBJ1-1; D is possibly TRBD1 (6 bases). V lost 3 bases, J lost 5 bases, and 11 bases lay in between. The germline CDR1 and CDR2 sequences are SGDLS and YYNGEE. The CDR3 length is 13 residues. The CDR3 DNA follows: TGTGCCAGCAGCGACTACACAGGGACTGAAGCTTTCTTT. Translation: CASSDYTGTEAFF.

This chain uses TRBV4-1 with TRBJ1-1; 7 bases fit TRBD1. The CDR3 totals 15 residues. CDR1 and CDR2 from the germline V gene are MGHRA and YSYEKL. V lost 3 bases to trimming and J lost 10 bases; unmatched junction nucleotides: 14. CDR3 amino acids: CASSQAGTAIGVAFF. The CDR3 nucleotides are TGCGCCAGCAGCCAGGCCGGGACAGCAATTGGGGTAGCTTTCTTT.

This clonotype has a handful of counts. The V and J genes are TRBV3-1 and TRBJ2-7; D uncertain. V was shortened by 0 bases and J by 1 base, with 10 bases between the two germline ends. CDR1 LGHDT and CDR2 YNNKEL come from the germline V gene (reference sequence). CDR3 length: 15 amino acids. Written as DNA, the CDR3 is TGTGCCAGCAGCCAAGATCCCCAGCCTTCCTACGAGCAGTACTTC. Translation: CASSQDPQPSYEQYF.

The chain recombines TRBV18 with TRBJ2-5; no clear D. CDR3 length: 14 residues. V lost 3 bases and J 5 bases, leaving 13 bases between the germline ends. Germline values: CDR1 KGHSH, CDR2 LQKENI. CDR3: CASSPGSPRETQYF. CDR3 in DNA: TGTGCCAGCTCACCGGGCTCTCCCCGGGAGACCCAGTACTTC. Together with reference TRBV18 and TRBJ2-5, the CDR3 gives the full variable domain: NAGVMQNPRHLVRRRGQEARLRCSPMKGHSHVYWYRQLPEEGLKFMVYLQKENIIDESGMPKERFSAEFPKEGPSILRIQQVVRGDSAAYFCASSPGSPRETQYFGPGTRLLVL.

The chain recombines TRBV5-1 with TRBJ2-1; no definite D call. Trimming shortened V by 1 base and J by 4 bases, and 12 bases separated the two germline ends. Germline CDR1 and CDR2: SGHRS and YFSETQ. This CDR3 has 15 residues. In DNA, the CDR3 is TGCGCCAGCAGCTTGTTTGGCAGAGGATACAATGAGCAGTTCTTC. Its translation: CASSLFGRGYNEQFF.

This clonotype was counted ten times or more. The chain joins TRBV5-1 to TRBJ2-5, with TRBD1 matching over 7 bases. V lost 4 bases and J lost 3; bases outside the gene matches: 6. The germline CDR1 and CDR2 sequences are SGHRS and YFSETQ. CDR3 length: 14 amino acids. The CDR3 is CASSAGTAKETQYF. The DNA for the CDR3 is TGCGCCAGCAGCGCCGGGACAGCCAAAGAGACCCAGTACTTC.

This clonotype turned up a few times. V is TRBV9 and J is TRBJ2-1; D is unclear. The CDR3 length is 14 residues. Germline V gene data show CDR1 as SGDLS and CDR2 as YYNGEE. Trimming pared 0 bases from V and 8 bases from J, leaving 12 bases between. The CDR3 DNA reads TGTGCCAGCAGCGTAGCTCCACAGCGCGATGAGCAGTTCTTC. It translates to CASSVAPQRDEQFF.

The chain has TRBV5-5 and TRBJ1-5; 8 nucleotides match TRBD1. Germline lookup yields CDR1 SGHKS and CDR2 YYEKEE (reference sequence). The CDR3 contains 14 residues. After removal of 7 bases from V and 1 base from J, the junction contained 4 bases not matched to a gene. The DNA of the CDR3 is TGTGCCAGCGGCGGGGACAGGAGCAATCAGCCCCAGCATTTT. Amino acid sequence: CASGGDRSNQPQHF.

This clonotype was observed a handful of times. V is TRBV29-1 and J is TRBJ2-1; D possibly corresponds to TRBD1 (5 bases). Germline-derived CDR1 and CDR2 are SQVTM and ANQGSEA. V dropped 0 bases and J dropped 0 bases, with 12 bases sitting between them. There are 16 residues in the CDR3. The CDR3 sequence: CSVEDPTGSSYNEQFF. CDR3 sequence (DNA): TGCAGCGTTGAAGATCCCACAGGTAGCTCCTACAATGAGCAGTTCTTC.

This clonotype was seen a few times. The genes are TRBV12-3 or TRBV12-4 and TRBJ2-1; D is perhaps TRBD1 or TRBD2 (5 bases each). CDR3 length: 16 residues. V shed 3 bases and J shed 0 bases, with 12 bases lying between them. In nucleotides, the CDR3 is TGTGCCAGCAGTTTTGTGGGACGTCCCTCCTACAATGAGCAGTTCTTC. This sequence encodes CASSFVGRPSYNEQFF.